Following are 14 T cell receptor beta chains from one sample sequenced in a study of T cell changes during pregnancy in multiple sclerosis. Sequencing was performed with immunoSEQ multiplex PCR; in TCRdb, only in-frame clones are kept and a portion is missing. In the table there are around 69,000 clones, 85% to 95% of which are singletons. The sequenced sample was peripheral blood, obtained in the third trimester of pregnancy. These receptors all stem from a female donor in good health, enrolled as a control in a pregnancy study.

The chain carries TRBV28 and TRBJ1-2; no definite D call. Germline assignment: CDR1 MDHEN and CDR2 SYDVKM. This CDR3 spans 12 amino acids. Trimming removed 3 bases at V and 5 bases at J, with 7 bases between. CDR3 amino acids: CASSFREYGYTF. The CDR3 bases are TGTGCCAGCAGTTTTAGGGAGTATGGCTACACCTTC.

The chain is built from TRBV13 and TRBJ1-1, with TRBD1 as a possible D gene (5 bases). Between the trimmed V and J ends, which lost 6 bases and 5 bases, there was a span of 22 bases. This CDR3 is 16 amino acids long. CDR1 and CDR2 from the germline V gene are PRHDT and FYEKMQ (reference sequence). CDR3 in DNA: TGTGCCAGCAGTTTTGGGGGGTGGGCTATAGAGACTGAAGCTTTCTTT. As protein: CASSFGGWAIETEAFF.

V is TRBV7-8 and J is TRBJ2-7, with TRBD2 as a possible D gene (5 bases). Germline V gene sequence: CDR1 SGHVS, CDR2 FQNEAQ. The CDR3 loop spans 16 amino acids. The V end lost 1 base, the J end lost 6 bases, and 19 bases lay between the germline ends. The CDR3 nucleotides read TGTGCCAGCAGCTTAGTGGCTAGCACCCAAGACCTCGAGCAGTACTTC. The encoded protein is CASSLVASTQDLEQYF.

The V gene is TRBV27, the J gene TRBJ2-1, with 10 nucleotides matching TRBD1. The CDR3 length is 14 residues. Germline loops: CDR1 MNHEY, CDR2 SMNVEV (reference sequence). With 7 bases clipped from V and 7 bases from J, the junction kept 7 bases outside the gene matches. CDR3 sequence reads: CASIRLGQGNEQFF. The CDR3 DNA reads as TGTGCCAGCATCAGGCTGGGACAGGGGAATGAGCAGTTCTTC.

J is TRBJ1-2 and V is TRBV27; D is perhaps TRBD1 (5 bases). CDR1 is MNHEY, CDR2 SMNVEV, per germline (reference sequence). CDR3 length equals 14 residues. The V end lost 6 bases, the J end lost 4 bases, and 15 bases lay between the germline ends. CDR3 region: CASSPGLPLYGYTF. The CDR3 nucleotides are TGTGCCAGCAGCCCGGGACTCCCTCTCTATGGCTACACCTTC.

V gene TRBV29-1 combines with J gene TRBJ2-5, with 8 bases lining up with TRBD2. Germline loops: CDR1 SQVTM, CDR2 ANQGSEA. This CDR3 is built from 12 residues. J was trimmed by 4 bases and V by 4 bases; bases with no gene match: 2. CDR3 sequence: CSVAAGGETQYF. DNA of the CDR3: TGCAGCGTTGCTGCGGGAGGAGAGACCCAGTACTTC.

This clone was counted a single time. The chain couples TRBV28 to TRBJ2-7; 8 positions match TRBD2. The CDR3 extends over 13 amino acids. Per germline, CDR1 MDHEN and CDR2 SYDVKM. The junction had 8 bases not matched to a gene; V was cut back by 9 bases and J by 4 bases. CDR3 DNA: TGTGCCAGTACAATAGCGGGAACTTACGAGCAGTACTTC. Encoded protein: CASTIAGTYEQYF.

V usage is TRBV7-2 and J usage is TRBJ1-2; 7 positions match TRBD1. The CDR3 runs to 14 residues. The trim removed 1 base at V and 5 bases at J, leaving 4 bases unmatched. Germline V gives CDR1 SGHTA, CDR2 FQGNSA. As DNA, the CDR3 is TGTGCCAGCAGCTTAGGAGGGGGCGAATATGGCTACACCTTC. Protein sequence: CASSLGGGEYGYTF.

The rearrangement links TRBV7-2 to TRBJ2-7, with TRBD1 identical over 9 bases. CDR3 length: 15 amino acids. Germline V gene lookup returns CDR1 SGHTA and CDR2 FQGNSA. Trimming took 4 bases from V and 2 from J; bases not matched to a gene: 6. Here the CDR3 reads CASSSGTGSAYEQYF. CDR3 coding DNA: TGTGCCAGCAGCTCAGGGACAGGGAGTGCCTACGAGCAGTACTTC.

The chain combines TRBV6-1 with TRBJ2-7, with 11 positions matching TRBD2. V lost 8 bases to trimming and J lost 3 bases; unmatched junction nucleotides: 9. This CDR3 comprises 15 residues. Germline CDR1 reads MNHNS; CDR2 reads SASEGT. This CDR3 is CASATGTSGNYEQYF. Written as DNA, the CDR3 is TGTGCCAGCGCGACGGGGACTAGCGGCAACTACGAGCAGTACTTC.

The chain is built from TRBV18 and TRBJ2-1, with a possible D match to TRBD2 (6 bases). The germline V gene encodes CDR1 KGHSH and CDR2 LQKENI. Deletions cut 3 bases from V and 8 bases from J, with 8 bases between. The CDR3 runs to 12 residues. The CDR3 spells CASSPWGDEQFF. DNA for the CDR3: TGTGCCAGCTCACCTTGGGGGGATGAGCAGTTCTTC.

The CDR3 sequence: CASSLAGTSGPNNEQFF. For the CDR3, the DNA is TGCGCCAGCAGCTTGGCCGGGACTAGCGGGCCCAACAATGAGCAGTTCTTC. The chain carries TRBV5-1 and TRBJ2-1; 12 bases are shared with TRBD2. V shed 0 bases, J shed 5 bases, and the junction held 6 bases outside the gene matches. The CDR3 has 17 residues. Germline loops: CDR1 SGHRS, CDR2 YFSETQ. The whole variable domain, filled in from reference TRBV5-1 and TRBJ2-1, reads KAGVTQTPRYLIKTRGQQVTLSCSPISGHRSVSWYQQTPGQGLQFLFEYFSETQRNKGNFPGRFSGRQFSNSRSEMNVSTLELGDSALYLCASSLAGTSGPNNEQFFGPGTRLTVL.

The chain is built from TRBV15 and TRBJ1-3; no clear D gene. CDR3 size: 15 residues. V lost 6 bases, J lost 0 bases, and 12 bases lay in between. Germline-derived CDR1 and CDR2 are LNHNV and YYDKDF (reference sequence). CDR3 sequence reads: CATRPALISGNTIYF. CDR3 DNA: TGTGCCACCAGGCCTGCGCTGATCTCTGGAAACACCATATATTTT.

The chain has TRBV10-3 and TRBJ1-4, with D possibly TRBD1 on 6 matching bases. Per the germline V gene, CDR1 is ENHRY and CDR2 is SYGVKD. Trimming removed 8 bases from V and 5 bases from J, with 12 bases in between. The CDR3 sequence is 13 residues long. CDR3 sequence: CAIRRGENEKLFF. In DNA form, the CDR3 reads TGTGCCATCCGCAGGGGCGAGAATGAAAAACTGTTTTTT.